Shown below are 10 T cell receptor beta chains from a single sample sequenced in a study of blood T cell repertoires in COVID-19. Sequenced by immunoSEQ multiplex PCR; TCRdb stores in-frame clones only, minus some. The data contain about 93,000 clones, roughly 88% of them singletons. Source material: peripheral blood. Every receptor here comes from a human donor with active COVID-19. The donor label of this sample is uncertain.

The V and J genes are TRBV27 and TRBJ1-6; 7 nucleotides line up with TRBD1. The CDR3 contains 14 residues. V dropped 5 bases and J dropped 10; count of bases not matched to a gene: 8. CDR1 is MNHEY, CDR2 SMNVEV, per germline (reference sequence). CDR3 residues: CASSPDRVRSPLHF. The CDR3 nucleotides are TGTGCCAGCAGTCCAGACAGGGTGCGGTCACCCCTCCACTTT.

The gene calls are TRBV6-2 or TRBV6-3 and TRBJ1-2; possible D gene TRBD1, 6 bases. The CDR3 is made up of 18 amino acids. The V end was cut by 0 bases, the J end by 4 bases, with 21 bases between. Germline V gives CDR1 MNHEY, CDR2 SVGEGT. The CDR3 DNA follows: TGTGCCAGCAGTTACTCGAGGGGGTCCCACAGGGACGGCTATGGCTACACCTTC. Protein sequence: CASSYSRGSHRDGYGYTF.

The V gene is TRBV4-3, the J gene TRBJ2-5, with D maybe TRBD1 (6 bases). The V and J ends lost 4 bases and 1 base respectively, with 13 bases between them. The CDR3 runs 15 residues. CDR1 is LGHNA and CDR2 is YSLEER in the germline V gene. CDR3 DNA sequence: TGCGCCAGCAGCCGGTACAGGGACACCCAAGAGACCCAGTACTTC. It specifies CASSRYRDTQETQYF.

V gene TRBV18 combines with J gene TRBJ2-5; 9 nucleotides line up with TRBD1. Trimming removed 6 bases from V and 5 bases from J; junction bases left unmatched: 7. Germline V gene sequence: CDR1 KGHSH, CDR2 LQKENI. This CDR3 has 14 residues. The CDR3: CASSSGTGKETQYF. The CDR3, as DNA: TGTGCCAGCTCTTCCGGGACAGGGAAGGAGACCCAGTACTTC.

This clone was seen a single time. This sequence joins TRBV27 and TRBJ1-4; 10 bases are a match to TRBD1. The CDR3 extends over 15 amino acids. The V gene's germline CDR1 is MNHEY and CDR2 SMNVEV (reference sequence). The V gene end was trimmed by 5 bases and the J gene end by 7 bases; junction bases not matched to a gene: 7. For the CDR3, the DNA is TGTGCCAGCAGTAGAACCGGGACAGGGGTTGAAAAACTGTTTTTT. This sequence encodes CASSRTGTGVEKLFF. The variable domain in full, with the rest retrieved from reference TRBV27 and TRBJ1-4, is EAQVTQNPRYLITVTGKKLTVTCSQNMNHEYMSWYRQDPGLGLRQIYYSMNVEVTDKGDVPEGYKVSRKEKRNFPLILESPSPNQTSLYFCASSRTGTGVEKLFFGSGTQLSVL.

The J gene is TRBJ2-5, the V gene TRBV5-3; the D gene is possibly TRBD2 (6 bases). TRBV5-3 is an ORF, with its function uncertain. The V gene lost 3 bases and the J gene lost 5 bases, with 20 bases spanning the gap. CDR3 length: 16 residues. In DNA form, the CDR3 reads TGTGCCAGAAGCTCGTCTCCTTTACTAGCACCCGAGACCCAGTACTTC. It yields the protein CARSSSPLLAPETQYF.

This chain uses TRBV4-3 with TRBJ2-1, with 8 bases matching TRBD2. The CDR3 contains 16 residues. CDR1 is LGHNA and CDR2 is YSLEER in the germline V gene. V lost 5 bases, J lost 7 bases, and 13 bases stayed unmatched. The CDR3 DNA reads TGCGCCAGCAGCTCAACCCAGATAGCGGGGACTAATGAGCAGTTCTTC. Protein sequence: CASSSTQIAGTNEQFF.

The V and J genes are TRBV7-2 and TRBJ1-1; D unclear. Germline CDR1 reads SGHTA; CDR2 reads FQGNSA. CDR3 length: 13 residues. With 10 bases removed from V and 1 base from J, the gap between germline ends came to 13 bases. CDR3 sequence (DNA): TGTGCCACGGAGAGAGGCCCGAACACTGAAGCTTTCTTT. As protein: CATERGPNTEAFF.

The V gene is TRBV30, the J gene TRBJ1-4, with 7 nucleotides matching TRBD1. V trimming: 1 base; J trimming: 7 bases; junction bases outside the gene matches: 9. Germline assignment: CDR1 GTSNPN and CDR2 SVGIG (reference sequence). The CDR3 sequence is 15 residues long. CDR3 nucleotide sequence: TGTGCCTGGAGTGCGGTACAGGGGCGAGGTGAAAAACTGTTTTTT. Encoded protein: CAWSAVQGRGEKLFF.

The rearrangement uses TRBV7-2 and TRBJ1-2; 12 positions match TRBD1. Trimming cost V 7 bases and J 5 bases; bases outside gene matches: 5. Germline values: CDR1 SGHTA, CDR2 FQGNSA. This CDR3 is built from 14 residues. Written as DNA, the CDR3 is TGTGCCAGCAAAAGGGGACAGGGGGCTTATGGCTACACCTTC. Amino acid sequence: CASKRGQGAYGYTF.